One TCR beta chain is described in this entry. The sample originates from a study of T cell changes during pregnancy in multiple sclerosis. The CDR3 is 15 residues long. After removal of 4 bases from V and 4 bases from J, the junction contained 7 bases not matched to a gene. Germline V gives CDR1 SGHTS, CDR2 YDEGEE. Profiled with immunoSEQ multiplex PCR; TCRdb holds only in-frame clones, not every one. The table shows approximately 73,000 clones, with just over 90% occurring only once. The sequence came from a female donor with multiple sclerosis, enrolled in a pregnancy study. The chain combines TRBV5-8 with TRBJ1-1; TRBD1 matches 10 bases. The source material was CD4+ T cells from peripheral blood mononuclear cells, sampled before pregnancy. CDR3 in amino acids: CASSRDRGSRTEAFF. CDR3 sequence (DNA): TGTGCCAGCAGCCGGGACAGGGGATCTCGCACTGAAGCTTTCTTT.